This T cell receptor (beta chain) was captured in a study of T cell responses to AZD1222 COVID-19 vaccine. The CDR3 covers 14 residues. The germline gives CDR1 MRHNA, CDR2 SNTAGT. V shed 3 bases and J shed 0 bases, with 6 bases lying between them. Data came from immunoSEQ multiplex PCR; TCRdb stores just in-frame clones and leaves some out. The profile shows about 84,000 clones, approximately 85% of them singletons. The study's findings and limits: Nearly half of spike-specific TCRs reportedly target variant regions that are unmutated in the B.1.351 and B.1.1.7 variants.

This clone was seen a single time. Its antigen is unknown. V is TRBV6-4 and J is TRBJ1-5; D may be TRBD1 (5 bases). Here the sequenced sample was peripheral blood, taken 28 days after the second AZD1222 dose. The sequence came from an adult who received the AZD1222 COVID-19 vaccine. The CDR3 DNA sequence: TGTGCCAGCAGTGAACAGGATAGCAATCAGCCCCAGCATTTT. Residues: CASSEQDSNQPQHF.